This is a list of T cell receptor beta chains from one sample in a study of blood T cell repertoires in COVID-19. Sequenced by immunoSEQ multiplex PCR; TCRdb stores in-frame clones only, minus some. Of approximately 46,000 clones listed, about 90% are singletons. Material: peripheral blood. The receptors here all came from a man aged 65 to 79 with active COVID-19. Each CDR3 is given with its conserved first and last residue. Fields, in order: D gene, J gene, clone size, V gene, CDR3 length, CDR3 DNA, CDR3 protein. The D gene is left open where the match is weak. Where a row states a size, it is once, few, many or the class of an expanded clone; other rows omit it.

d_call: .; j_call: TRBJ2-4; clone_size: .; v_call: TRBV5-8; cdr3_length: 12; cdr3_nt: TGTGCCAGCAGCTTCAGGGGCAGCATTCAGTACTTC; cdr3_aa: CASSFRGSIQYF
d_call: .; j_call: TRBJ2-7; clone_size: .; v_call: TRBV21-1; cdr3_length: 14; cdr3_nt: TGTGCCAGCAGCAAACCCCGGGGACACTACGAGCAGTACTTC; cdr3_aa: CASSKPRGHYEQYF
d_call: .; j_call: TRBJ1-1; clone_size: .; v_call: TRBV7-9; cdr3_length: 15; cdr3_nt: TGTGCCAGCAGCTCGTGGGAGTCCGGGAACACTGAAGCTTTCTTT; cdr3_aa: CASSSWESGNTEAFF
d_call: .; j_call: TRBJ2-7; clone_size: .; v_call: TRBV7-9; cdr3_length: 11; cdr3_nt: TGTGCCAGCAGCCGAGCCTACGAGCAGTACTTC; cdr3_aa: CASSRAYEQYF
d_call: .; j_call: TRBJ1-1; clone_size: .; v_call: TRBV6-6; cdr3_length: 13; cdr3_nt: TGTGCCAGCAGTTATCCCCAGGTAGCTGAAGCTTTCTTT; cdr3_aa: CASSYPQVAEAFF
d_call: TRBD2; j_call: TRBJ2-3; clone_size: .; v_call: TRBV7-2; cdr3_length: 16; cdr3_nt: TGTGCCAGCAGCTTAGCTCTAGCGGGGGGCCAAGATACGCAGTATTTT; cdr3_aa: CASSLALAGGQDTQYF
d_call: .; j_call: TRBJ2-7; clone_size: .; v_call: TRBV7-9; cdr3_length: 14; cdr3_nt: TGTGCCAGCAGCCCACAGGGAATTACCTACGAGCAGTACTTC; cdr3_aa: CASSPQGITYEQYF
d_call: TRBD1; j_call: TRBJ1-2; clone_size: .; v_call: TRBV5-6; cdr3_length: 15; cdr3_nt: TGTGCCAGCAGCAAAGGGACAGGGTTTAACTATGGCTACACCTTC; cdr3_aa: CASSKGTGFNYGYTF
d_call: TRBD1; j_call: TRBJ1-6; clone_size: once; v_call: TRBV7-8; cdr3_length: 17; cdr3_nt: TGTGCCAGCAGCTTAGGTGTGGGACAGGACTATAATTCACCCCTCCACTTT; cdr3_aa: CASSLGVGQDYNSPLHF
d_call: TRBD2; j_call: TRBJ2-1; clone_size: .; v_call: TRBV2; cdr3_length: 17; cdr3_nt: TGTGCCAGCAGTGAAGCCATAAGCGGGGGGGCGAAAAATGAGCAGTTCTTC; cdr3_aa: CASSEAISGGAKNEQFF
d_call: TRBD2; j_call: TRBJ2-5; clone_size: .; v_call: TRBV4-1; cdr3_length: 16; cdr3_nt: TGCGCCAGCAGCCCCTTGGCTAGCGGGGGTTGGGAGACCCAGTACTTC; cdr3_aa: CASSPLASGGWETQYF
d_call: .; j_call: TRBJ1-1; clone_size: medium-sized; v_call: TRBV20-1; cdr3_length: 14; cdr3_nt: TGCAGTGCTAGTGCTTTCAACATGAACACTGAAGCTTTCTTT; cdr3_aa: CSASAFNMNTEAFF
d_call: .; j_call: TRBJ2-6; clone_size: .; v_call: TRBV2; cdr3_length: 17; cdr3_nt: TGTGCCAGCAAGACAGGCTTCCTTTACTCTGGGGCCAACGTCCTGACTTTC; cdr3_aa: CASKTGFLYSGANVLTF
d_call: .; j_call: TRBJ2-1; clone_size: .; v_call: TRBV5-1; cdr3_length: 14; cdr3_nt: TGCGCCAGCAGCTTCTCGACAGACTACAATGAGCAGTTCTTC; cdr3_aa: CASSFSTDYNEQFF
d_call: .; j_call: TRBJ1-1; clone_size: .; v_call: TRBV9; cdr3_length: 15; cdr3_nt: TGTGCCAGCAGCGTAGGGGGGCTTATGAACACTGAAGCTTTCTTT; cdr3_aa: CASSVGGLMNTEAFF
d_call: .; j_call: TRBJ2-7; clone_size: .; v_call: TRBV25-1; cdr3_length: 13; cdr3_nt: TGTGCCAGCAGTGTAACAGGGAGCTACGAGCAGTACTTC; cdr3_aa: CASSVTGSYEQYF